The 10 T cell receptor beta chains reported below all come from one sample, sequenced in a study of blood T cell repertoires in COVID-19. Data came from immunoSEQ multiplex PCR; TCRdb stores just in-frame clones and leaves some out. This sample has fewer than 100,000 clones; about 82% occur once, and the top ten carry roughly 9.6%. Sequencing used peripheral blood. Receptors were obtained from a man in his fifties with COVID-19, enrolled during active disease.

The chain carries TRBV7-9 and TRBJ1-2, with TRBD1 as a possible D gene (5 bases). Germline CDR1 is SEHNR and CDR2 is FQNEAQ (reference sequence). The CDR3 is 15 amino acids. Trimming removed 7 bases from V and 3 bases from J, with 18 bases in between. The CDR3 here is CASTRTGTDHYGYTF. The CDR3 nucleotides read TGTGCCAGCACCCGGACCGGGACTGACCACTATGGCTACACCTTC.

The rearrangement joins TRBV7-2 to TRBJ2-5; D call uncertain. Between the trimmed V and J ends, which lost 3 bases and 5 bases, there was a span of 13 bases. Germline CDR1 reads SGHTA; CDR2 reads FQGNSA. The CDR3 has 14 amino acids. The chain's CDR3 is CASSLAPPAETQYF. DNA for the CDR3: TGTGCCAGCAGCTTGGCCCCCCCAGCGGAGACCCAGTACTTC.

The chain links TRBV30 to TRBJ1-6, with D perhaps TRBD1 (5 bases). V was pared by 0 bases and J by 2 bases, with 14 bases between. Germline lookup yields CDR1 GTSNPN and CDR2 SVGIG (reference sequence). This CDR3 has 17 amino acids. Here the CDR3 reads CAWSVLAGNPYNSPLHF. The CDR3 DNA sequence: TGTGCCTGGAGTGTACTTGCAGGGAACCCCTATAATTCACCCCTCCACTTT. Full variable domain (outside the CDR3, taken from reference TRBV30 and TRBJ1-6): SQTIHQWPATLVQPVGSPLSLECTVEGTSNPNLYWYRQAAGRGLQLLFYSVGIGQISSEVPQNLSASRPQDRQFILSSKKLLLSDSGFYLCAWSVLAGNPYNSPLHFGNGTRLTVT.

CDR3 protein: CASIPGTSGYNEQFF. The CDR3 nucleotides read TGTGCCAGCATCCCGGGGACTAGCGGGTACAATGAGCAGTTCTTC. This rearrangement joins TRBV28 to TRBJ2-1; TRBD2 aligns across 12 bases. In germline, CDR1 is MDHEN, CDR2 SYDVKM. The CDR3 length is 15 residues. V shed 7 bases and J 4 bases; nucleotides not matched to a gene: 5.

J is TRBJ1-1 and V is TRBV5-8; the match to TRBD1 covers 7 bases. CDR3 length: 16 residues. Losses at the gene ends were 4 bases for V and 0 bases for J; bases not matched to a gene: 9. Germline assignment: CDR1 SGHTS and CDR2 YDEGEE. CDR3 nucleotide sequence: TGTGCCAGCAGCAACGGGGACAGCCGCATGAACACTGAAGCTTTCTTT. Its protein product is CASSNGDSRMNTEAFF.

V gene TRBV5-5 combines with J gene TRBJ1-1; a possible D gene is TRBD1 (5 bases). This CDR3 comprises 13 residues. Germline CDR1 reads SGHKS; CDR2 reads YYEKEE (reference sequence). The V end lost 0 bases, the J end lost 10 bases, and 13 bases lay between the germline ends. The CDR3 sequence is CASSLEGRVGAFF. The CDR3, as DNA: TGTGCCAGCAGCTTGGAGGGCAGGGTCGGAGCTTTCTTT.

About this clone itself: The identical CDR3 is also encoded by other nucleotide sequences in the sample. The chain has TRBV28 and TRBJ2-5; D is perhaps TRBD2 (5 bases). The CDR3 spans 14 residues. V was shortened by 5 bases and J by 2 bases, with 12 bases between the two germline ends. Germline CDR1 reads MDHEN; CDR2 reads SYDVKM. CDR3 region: CASSLRTPQETQYF. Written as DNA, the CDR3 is TGTGCCAGCAGTCTACGGACTCCACAAGAGACCCAGTACTTC. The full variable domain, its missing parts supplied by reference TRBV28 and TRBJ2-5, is DVKVTQSSRYLVKRTGEKVFLECVQDMDHENMFWYRQDPGLGLRLIYFSYDVKMKEKGDIPEGYSVSREKKERFSLILESASTNQTSMYLCASSLRTPQETQYFGPGTRLLVL.

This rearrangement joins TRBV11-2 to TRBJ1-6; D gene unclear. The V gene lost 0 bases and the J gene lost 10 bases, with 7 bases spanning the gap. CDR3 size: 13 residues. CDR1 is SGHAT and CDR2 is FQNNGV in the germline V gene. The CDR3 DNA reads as TGTGCCAGCAGCTTAGAACGGGTATCACCCCTCCACTTT. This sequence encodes CASSLERVSPLHF.

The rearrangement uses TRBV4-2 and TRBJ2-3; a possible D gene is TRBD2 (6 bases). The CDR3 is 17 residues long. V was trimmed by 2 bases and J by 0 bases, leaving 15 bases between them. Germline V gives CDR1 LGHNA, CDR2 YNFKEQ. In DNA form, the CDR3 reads TGTGCCAGCAGCCAAAACCCCGGGACTGTAAGCACAGATACGCAGTATTTT. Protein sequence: CASSQNPGTVSTDTQYF.

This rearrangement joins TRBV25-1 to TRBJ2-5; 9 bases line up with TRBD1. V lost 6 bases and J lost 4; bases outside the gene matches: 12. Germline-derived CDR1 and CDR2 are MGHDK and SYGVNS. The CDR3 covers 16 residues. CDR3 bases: TGTGCCAGCAGCGGAGTTACAGGGGGCGGAAGAGAGACCCAGTACTTC. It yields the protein CASSGVTGGGRETQYF.